Below, one T cell receptor beta chain is given with its context. These data originate in a study of Ad26.COV2.S vaccination and SARS-CoV-2 variants. Whole-study context: The trial was COV1001 and the donor's arm was Ad26.COV2.S. Dosing was one shot or two shots 56 days apart.

Treatment: over 15 received Ad26.COV2.S at low or high dose, single or two shots; five or six received placebo; per-sample allocation not given. Sampling was performed 63 days after the first vaccine or placebo injection. The donor was a Boston adult aged 18-55 years. The assay was immunoSEQ multiplex PCR, and TCRdb's table has in-frame clones only and misses some. The table records about 350,000 clones, 75% to 90% of them present only once. Sequenced here: peripheral blood, sampled in a trial of Ad26.COV2.S vaccine versus placebo. The receptor was derived from a person aged 18 to 65 who received the Ad26.COV2.S COVID-19 vaccine or a placebo.

CDR3 amino acids: CASRPTGTSGSGEQFF. In DNA form, the CDR3 reads TGTGCCAGCAGACCTACCGGGACTAGCGGGAGCGGTGAGCAGTTCTTC. The chain has TRBV5-6 and TRBJ2-1; 14 bases agree with TRBD2. The CDR3 contains 16 residues. Per the germline V gene, CDR1 is SGHDT and CDR2 is YYEEEE. Trimming cost V 5 bases and J 9 bases; bases outside gene matches: 10.